This T cell receptor beta chain appears in the sequencing data of a study of OX40 agonist ivuxolimab in advanced cancers. Study details: At 0.01 to 10 mg/kg, ivuxolimab was administered intravenously to patients every 2 weeks. Mean age around 60 years, range roughly 23 to 79; approximately 83% male.

Autoimmune disease history or systemic immunosuppression barred patients. Points from the study as a whole: At doses 0.1 to 3.0 mg/kg, CD4+ and CD8+ clones expanded.

This clone occurred once. Its antigen is still unknown. The V gene lost 4 bases and the J gene lost 6 bases, with 14 bases spanning the gap. The CDR3 has 14 amino acids. The germline V gene has CDR1 SEHNR and CDR2 FQNEAQ (reference sequence). Profiled with immunoSEQ multiplex PCR; TCRdb holds only in-frame clones, not every one. The sample carries about 17,000 clones, approximately 86% recorded once. This rearrangement joins TRBV7-9 to TRBJ2-3, with TRBD1 as a possible D gene (6 bases). The receptor was derived from an adult with an advanced solid tumor such as melanoma, head and neck, liver or kidney cancer. The sample consisted of CD4+ or CD8+ T cells sorted from blood, taken in a trial of the OX40 agonist ivuxolimab. The CDR3 DNA reads as TGTGCCAGCAGCTCGACAGGACGGGCGGATACGCAGTATTTT. Translating gives CASSSTGRADTQYF.